The 5 T cell receptor beta chains reported below all come from one sample, sequenced in a study of identical twins. TCRdb ran MiXCR on the 5' RACE reads and lists one entry per CDR3 protein. In the table there are about 240,000 distinct CDR3 sequences, about an eighth of which are singletons. In addition, the sample was reused for a study of yellow fever vaccine responses in identical twins.

Input material: memory (CD45RO+) T cells sorted from blood. These receptors all come from a woman between 18 and 29 years old in good health.

This chain links TRBV6-4 with TRBJ2-3, with TRBD2 matching 13 bases. Trimming cost V 4 bases and J 4 bases; bases outside gene matches: 8. This CDR3 has 17 residues. Germline lookup yields CDR1 MRHNA and CDR2 SNTAGT. CDR3 region: CASSVSGTSGKPDTQYF. The DNA for the CDR3 is TGTGCCAGCAGTGTCTCCGGGACTAGCGGGAAGCCAGATACGCAGTATTTT.

This clonotype was found a few times. V is TRBV7-6 and J is TRBJ2-3; D uncertain. Germline CDR1 is SGHVS and CDR2 is FNYEAQ. The V gene lost 1 base and the J gene lost 0 bases, with 14 bases spanning the gap. CDR3 length: 17 amino acids. In DNA form, the CDR3 reads TGTGCCAGCAGCTTAGGGGCCGGGCCCTCTAGCACAGATACGCAGTATTTT. Its translation: CASSLGAGPSSTDTQYF.

The CDR3 DNA is TGTGCCAGCAGTACCCGACAGGGAGGCACAGATACGCAGTATTTT. Amino acids: CASSTRQGGTDTQYF. V usage is TRBV25-1 and J usage is TRBJ2-3; TRBD1 matches at 7 bases. The V gene's germline CDR1 is MGHDK and CDR2 SYGVNS. V shed 5 bases and J 1 base; nucleotides not matched to a gene: 6. The CDR3 extends over 15 amino acids.

The chain uses TRBV28 and TRBJ2-7; 8 bases fit TRBD1. Germline V gene sequence: CDR1 MDHEN, CDR2 SYDVKM. The CDR3 is made up of 13 amino acids. Trimming at V came to 2 bases and at J to 7 bases, leaving 4 bases not matched to a gene. The CDR3 protein is CASSLQGAGEQYF. CDR3 nucleotides: TGTGCCAGCAGTTTACAGGGGGCGGGGGAGCAGTACTTC.

The CDR3 spells CASSILRKATDTQYF. In nucleotides, the CDR3 is TGTGCCAGCAGTATCTTACGGAAAGCTACAGATACGCAGTATTTT. This chain uses TRBV6-2 or TRBV6-3 with TRBJ2-3; D is undetermined. The CDR3 extends over 15 amino acids. Germline lookup yields CDR1 MNHEY and CDR2 SVGEGT. V lost 5 bases to trimming and J lost 3 bases, with 15 bases between them.